This T cell receptor beta chain comes out of a study of T cell changes during pregnancy in multiple sclerosis. The table came from immunoSEQ multiplex PCR; TCRdb's copy has only in-frame clones and leaves some out. The sample holds around 40,000 clones; around 92% are singletons and the top ten take 5% to 6.5%. The input for sequencing was CD8+ T cells from peripheral blood mononuclear cells, taken in the second trimester of pregnancy. This clonotype was sampled from a female donor with multiple sclerosis, enrolled in a pregnancy study.

Written as DNA, the CDR3 is TGTGCCAGTAGTATCGCGACTGGTATTGAGCAGTTCTTC. Its translation: CASSIATGIEQFF. J is TRBJ2-1 and V is TRBV19, with D uncertain. Germline assignment: CDR1 LNHDA and CDR2 SQIVND (reference sequence). The CDR3 loop spans 13 amino acids. V was clipped by 3 bases and J by 9 bases, with 12 bases between them.